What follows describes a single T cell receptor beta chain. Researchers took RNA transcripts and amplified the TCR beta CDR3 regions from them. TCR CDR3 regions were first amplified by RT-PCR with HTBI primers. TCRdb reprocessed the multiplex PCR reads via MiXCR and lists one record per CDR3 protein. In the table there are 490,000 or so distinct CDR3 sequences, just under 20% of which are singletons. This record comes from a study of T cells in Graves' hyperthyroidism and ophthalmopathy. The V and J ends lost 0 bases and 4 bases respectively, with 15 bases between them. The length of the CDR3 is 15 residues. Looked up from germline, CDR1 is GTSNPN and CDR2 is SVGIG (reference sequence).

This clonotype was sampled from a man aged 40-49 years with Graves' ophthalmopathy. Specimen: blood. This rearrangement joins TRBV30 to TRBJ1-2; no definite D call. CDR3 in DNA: TGTGCCTGGAGTGTAGAGTTGTGGGCAGTCTATGGCTACACCTTC. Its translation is CAWSVELWAVYGYTF.